This entry lists 22 T cell receptor beta chains sequenced from one sample in a study of tumor and adjacent non-tumor tissue in lung cancer (dated by TCRdb to the late 2010s). RNA was isolated from bulk unsorted tissue, and RNA quality was assessed with a NanoDrop ND-1000 and an Agilent 2100. Libraries were constructed by multiplex PCR. The instrument given in TCRdb is Illumina HiSeq 2500. Following protocols modified from ARM-PCR, the researchers constructed TCRbeta libraries through three rounds of nested PCR with primers (Table S4). TCRdb ran its own pipeline on the public reads, namely fastp trimming at Q25 and MiXCR clone calling, and kept in-frame beta chains. Each CDR3 protein gets just one entry, which takes the most common genes and DNA from the rows behind it. The sample table holds 100,000 to 120,000 distinct CDR3 sequences, of which approximately 84% were seen once. 22% of the sample goes to the ten largest clones.

The sample consisted of lung tumor tissue. These receptors came from a man between 65 and 79 years old with non-small cell lung cancer.

In its sample, this clonotype was seen many times. This may be a read error: a much more frequent sequence differs by one nucleotide. The chain carries TRBV10-3 and TRBJ2-1; the D is unclear. Trimming took off 4 bases at V and 2 bases at J, with 6 bases between the two ends. Germline loops: CDR1 ENHRY, CDR2 SYGVKD. The CDR3 loop spans 13 amino acids. This CDR3 reads CAISGSAYNEQFF. The CDR3 DNA reads as TGTGCCATCAGTGGGTCGGCCTACAATGAGCAGTTCTTC.

A note on this clonotype: One junction end does not reproduce the germline sequence, and a read error may be involved. V usage is TRBV10-1 and J usage is TRBJ2-3; D is perhaps TRBD1 (6 bases). CDR3 length equals 14 residues. Germline CDR1 is WNHNN and CDR2 is SYGVQD (reference sequence). Written as DNA, the CDR3 is TGCGCCAGCAGCCGGGACATTCGCACAGATACGCACTATTTT. This codes for CASSRDIRTDTHYF.

With respect to this clonotype: As the CDR3 is not closed by the conserved phenylalanine or tryptophan, this likely results from a read error. This sequence joins TRBV7-9 and TRBJ1-1; no clear D. The germline gives CDR1 SEHNR, CDR2 FQNEAQ (reference sequence). The CDR3 is made up of 14 amino acids. V lost 5 bases, J lost 5 bases, and 15 bases lay in between. The CDR3 DNA reads TGTGCCAGCAGCCAAAAGGGAAGTAGTACTGAAGCTTTCGTT. Translation gives CASSQKGSSTEAFV.

For this clonotype: A read error may explain this, as a much larger clone is one base away. The chain employs TRBV28 and TRBJ2-2; TRBD1 aligns across 9 bases. V lost 10 bases, J lost 7 bases, and 16 bases stayed unmatched. CDR1 and CDR2 (germline): MDHEN, SYDVKM. This CDR3 comprises 16 residues. For the CDR3, the DNA is TGTGCCAACAGGACCCCCGGGACAGGGTCTATCGGGGAGCTGTTTTTT. Encoded protein: CANRTPGTGSIGELFF. The variable domain in full, completed from reference TRBV28 and TRBJ2-2, reads DVKVTQSSRYLVKRTGEKVFLECVQDMDHENMFWYRQDPGLGLRLIYFSYDVKMKEKGDIPEGYSVSREKKERFSLILESASTNQTSMYLCANRTPGTGSIGELFFGEGSRLTVL.

A single count supports this clonotype. A much larger clone lies a single base off, so this may be a read error. The chain has TRBV20-1 and TRBJ2-3; 9 bases align to TRBD2. The CDR3 has 15 amino acids. Germline V gene sequence: CDR1 DFQATT, CDR2 SNEGSKA (reference sequence). DNA of the CDR3: TGCAGTGCTAGAGTAGAGCGGGGGGACACAGATATGCAGTATTTT. Encoded protein: CSARVERGDTDMQYF.

This clonotype was seen repeatedly, ten times or more. The genes are TRBV5-1 and TRBJ1-2, with 8 bases that match TRBD1. Germline V gives CDR1 SGHRS, CDR2 YFSETQ. After removal of 3 bases from V and 3 bases from J, the junction contained 10 bases not matched to a gene. This CDR3 has 16 residues. CDR3 sequence: CASSSRGQGPHYGYTF. Here the CDR3 DNA reads TGCGCCAGCAGCTCACGAGGACAGGGCCCGCACTATGGCTACACCTTC.

On this clonotype: One end of the junction is discordant with germline, which a read error may explain. This chain's CDR3 is CTSSRRQANSYEQYF. The CDR3 DNA sequence: TGTACCAGCAGCCGCCGCCAAGCGAACTCCTACGAGCAGTACTTC. The rearrangement links TRBV6-2 or TRBV6-3 to TRBJ2-7; D gene unclear. The germline CDR1 and CDR2 sequences are MNHEY and SVGEGT. CDR3 length: 15 amino acids.

Concerning this clonotype: At one end the junction does not follow the germline gene, possibly because of a read error. V usage is TRBV11-2 and J usage is TRBJ2-2; D possibly matches TRBD1 or TRBD2 (5 bases each). The V gene's germline CDR1 is SGHAT and CDR2 FQNNGV. The CDR3 contains 14 residues. The CDR3 protein is CASSLDNQSGDLSF. DNA of the CDR3: TGTGCCAGCAGCCTGGACAATCAGTCCGGGGATCTGTCTTTT.

V and J are TRBV6-5 and TRBJ1-1; a possible D gene is TRBD1 (5 bases). The CDR3 is 15 residues long. V lost 10 bases, J lost 4 bases, and 22 bases lay in between. CDR1 is MNHEY, CDR2 SVGAGI, per germline. In DNA, the CDR3 is TGTGCCAACAGGACCGGGCCAGCGTTGGTCACTGAAGCTTTCTTT. It translates to CANRTGPALVTEAFF.

The chain employs TRBV4-3 and TRBJ2-3; D gene uncertain. This CDR3 contains 14 residues. CDR1 is LGHNA, CDR2 YSLEER, per germline. The V and J ends lost 1 base and 15 bases respectively, with 20 bases between them. The CDR3 sequence is CASSQVSSGDKQYF. The CDR3 region has the DNA TGCGCCAGCAGCCAAGTTAGTTCTGGGGATAAGCAATATTTT.

As concerns this clonotype: In this CDR3 the conserved last residue, phenylalanine or tryptophan, is missing, so a read error is likely. V and J are TRBV10-3 and TRBJ2-7; TRBD1 agrees at 7 bases. The germline CDR1 and CDR2 sequences are ENHRY and SYGVKD. Losses at the gene ends were 11 bases for V and 2 bases for J; bases not matched to a gene: 12. This CDR3 region has 14 residues. The CDR3 bases are TGTGCCTGCTCAACCGGGACAGACCCCTACGAGCAGTACTCC. It is translated as CACSTGTDPYEQYS.

This clonotype was counted ten times or more. The chain carries TRBV12-3 or TRBV12-4 and TRBJ2-7; TRBD2 matches 8 bases. There are 14 residues in the CDR3. V shed 4 bases, J shed 3 bases, and the junction held 5 bases outside the gene matches. The CDR3 sequence: CASSSSGGSYEQYF. CDR3 nucleotides: TGTGCCAGCAGTTCATCGGGGGGGAGCTACGAGCAGTACTTC.

The V gene is TRBV28, the J gene TRBJ2-3; D possibly matches TRBD1 or TRBD2 (5 bases each). This CDR3 comprises 16 residues. V gave up 3 bases and J gave up 12 bases, with 25 bases separating them. CDR1 is MDHEN, CDR2 SYDVKM, per germline. CDR3 protein: CASSFSSGRGTGTQYF. Here the CDR3 DNA reads TGTGCCAGCAGTTTCTCCAGTGGGAGAGGAACAGGTACCCAGTATTTT.

A word on this clonotype: The junction does not match germline at one end; this may be a read error. The chain combines TRBV20-1 with TRBJ2-3; D gene uncertain. The CDR3 extends over 14 amino acids. Looked up from germline, CDR1 is DFQATT and CDR2 is SNEGSKA (reference sequence). CDR3 region: CSAPSRIWIDRQYF. DNA of the CDR3: TGCAGTGCCCCGTCGAGAATTTGGATAGATAGGCAGTATTTT.

The chain carries TRBV5-6 and TRBJ2-7; 11 bases match TRBD2. J lost 7 bases, V lost 6 bases, and 15 bases had no gene match. Germline-derived CDR1 and CDR2 are SGHDT and YYEEEE. This CDR3 contains 16 residues. The CDR3 DNA is TGTGCCAGCACTATAGCGGGGGGGGCCCGGGTAGGGGAGCAGTACTTC. Translation: CASTIAGGARVGEQYF.

For this clonotype: One junction end does not reproduce the germline sequence, and a read error may be involved. V and J are TRBV29-1 and TRBJ2-3; possible D gene TRBD1, 5 bases. Germline lookup yields CDR1 SQVTM and CDR2 ANQGSEA. The CDR3 loop spans 14 amino acids. CDR3 sequence (DNA): TGTAGCATCTACAGGCCGCAGAGCACAGATACGCTGTATTTT. Translation: CSIYRPQSTDTLYF.

CDR3 loop: CSARTIGGLSYNSPLHF. The CDR3 DNA follows: TGCAGTGCTAGGACGATAGGAGGCCTCTCCTATAATTCACCCCTCCACTTT. The J gene is TRBJ1-6, the V gene TRBV20-1; no clear D gene. CDR1 is DFQATT and CDR2 is SNEGSKA in the germline V gene (reference sequence). V was trimmed by 3 bases and J by 0 bases, leaving 15 bases between them. This CDR3 spans 17 amino acids.

This clonotype appeared a single time. This chain connects TRBV4-1 to TRBJ2-5, with TRBD2 matching over 11 bases. Germline-derived CDR1 and CDR2 are MGHRA and YSYEKL. CDR3 length: 17 residues. The CDR3 here is CSSSQEDSGGAWEAQYF. The CDR3 region has the DNA TGCAGCAGCAGCCAAGAGGATAGCGGGGGGGCCTGGGAGGCCCAGTACTTC.

This clonotype was seen ten or more times. The genes are TRBV5-6 and TRBJ1-1; possibly TRBD1 for D (6 bases). The CDR3 has 14 residues. Germline-derived CDR1 and CDR2 are SGHDT and YYEEEE. V was shortened by 4 bases and J by 4 bases, with 14 bases between the two germline ends. The CDR3 DNA reads TGTGCCAGCAGCCCTACGGGGGCTGCCACTGAAGCTTTCTTT. It encodes CASSPTGAATEAFF. The full variable domain, in which reference TRBV5-6 and TRBJ1-1 provide the parts outside the CDR3, is DAGVTQSPTHLIKTRGQQVTLRCSPKSGHDTVSWYQQALGQGPQFIFQYYEEEERQRGNFPDRFSGHQFPNYSSELNVNALLLGDSALYLCASSPTGAATEAFFGQGTRLTVV.

About this clonotype: This is likely a read error, given that the CDR3 carries no conserved phenylalanine or tryptophan at its end. The CDR3, as DNA: TGTGCCAGCAGCCTTTTGGGTAGTGGGACGGAAGATACGCAGTATTGT. As protein: CASSLLGSGTEDTQYC. This chain links TRBV4-2 with TRBJ2-3; either TRBD1 or TRBD2 may supply D (5 bases each). V was cut by 4 bases and J by 5 bases, with 19 bases left in between. The CDR3 is made up of 16 amino acids. Per germline, CDR1 LGHNA and CDR2 YNFKEQ.

As for this clonotype: One end of the junction does not line up with germline, which may come from a read error. This CDR3 reads CVSSEAGSAGRGERLFF. CDR3 bases: TGTGTCAGCAGTGAAGCTGGTTCGGCAGGGCGCGGTGAAAGACTGTTTTTT. This chain uses TRBV6-1 with TRBJ1-4; tentatively, D is TRBD1 (5 bases). The CDR3 runs 17 residues. Germline V lookup: CDR1 MNHNS, CDR2 SASEGT.

This clonotype was seen ten or more times. A much larger clonotype is one base distant, so this may be a read error. J is TRBJ2-1 and V is TRBV29-1; a weak D match, TRBD2 (7 bases). Germline lookup yields CDR1 SQVTM and CDR2 ANQGSEA. CDR3 length: 14 amino acids. V was shortened by 4 bases and J by 8 bases, with 18 bases between the two germline ends. The CDR3 coding sequence is TGCAGCGTTGGGAGAGGACGGGGGGCCTATGAGCAGTTCTTC. Amino acid sequence: CSVGRGRGAYEQFF.